This TCR beta chain was profiled in a study of Graves' ophthalmopathy and Graves' hyperthyroidism. For the study at large: No progression to ophthalmopathy over 18 months defined stable hyperthyroidism. The study, taken as a whole, reports: As the model predicted ophthalmopathy progression, it achieved a sensitivity of 65% to 71% and a specificity of more than 72%. Researchers report that a 13-signature model separated ophthalmopathy from stable hyperthyroidism, posting 85% to 90% sensitivity and approximately 81% specificity.

Amplification of the TCR beta CDR3 regions used RNA transcripts (as template). HTBI-primed RT-PCR formed the first round, and a multiplex PCR formed the second. MiXCR was run by TCRdb on the multiplex PCR reads, yielding one entry per CDR3 protein. Here the sample spans around 520,000 distinct CDR3 sequences, about 40% being singletons. Many counts were recorded for this clonotype. Antigen specificity is unknown. Patients were excluded if they had other autoimmune diseases or uncontrolled infections, and likewise if pregnancy or lactation applied. The germline V gene encodes CDR1 LNHNV and CDR2 YYDKDF (reference sequence). V trimming: 0 bases; J trimming: 7 bases; junction bases outside the gene matches: 16. This CDR3 has 18 residues.

The sequenced sample consisted of peripheral blood or thyroid tissue (not recorded which). The TCR was taken from an adult man with Graves' hyperthyroidism. The chain has TRBV15 and TRBJ1-1, with 8 bases matching TRBD1. This CDR3 reads CATSRDVDRGVSNVEAFF. CDR3 sequence (DNA): TGTGCCACCAGCAGAGATGTAGACAGGGGAGTGTCAAACGTTGAAGCTTTCTTT.